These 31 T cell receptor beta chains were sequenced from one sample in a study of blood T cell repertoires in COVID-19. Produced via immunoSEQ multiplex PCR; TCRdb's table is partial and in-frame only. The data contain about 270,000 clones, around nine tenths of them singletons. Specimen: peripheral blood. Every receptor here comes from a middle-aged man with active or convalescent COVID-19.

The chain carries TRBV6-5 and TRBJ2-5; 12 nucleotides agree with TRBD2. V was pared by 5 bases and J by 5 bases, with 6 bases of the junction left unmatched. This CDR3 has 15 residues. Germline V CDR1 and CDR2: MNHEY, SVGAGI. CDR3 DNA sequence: TGTGCCAGCAGTCTAGCGGGAGGGCTCGATGAGACCCAGTACTTC. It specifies CASSLAGGLDETQYF.

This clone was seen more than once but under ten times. As DNA, the CDR3 is TGTGCCAGCAGCTTTACAGGGGTCCACGAGCAGTACTTC. Its protein product is CASSFTGVHEQYF. The rearrangement links TRBV6-6 to TRBJ2-7, with 7 bases fitting TRBD1. The CDR3 loop spans 13 amino acids. Germline V lookup: CDR1 MNHNY, CDR2 SVGAGI (reference sequence). The trim removed 6 bases at V and 5 bases at J, leaving 7 bases unmatched.

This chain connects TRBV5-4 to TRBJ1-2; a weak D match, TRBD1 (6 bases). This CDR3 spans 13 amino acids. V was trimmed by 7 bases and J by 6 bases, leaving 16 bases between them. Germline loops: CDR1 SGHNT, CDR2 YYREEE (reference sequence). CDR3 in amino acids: CASSTWTDHGYTF. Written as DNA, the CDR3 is TGTGCCAGCTCTACATGGACAGACCATGGCTACACCTTC.

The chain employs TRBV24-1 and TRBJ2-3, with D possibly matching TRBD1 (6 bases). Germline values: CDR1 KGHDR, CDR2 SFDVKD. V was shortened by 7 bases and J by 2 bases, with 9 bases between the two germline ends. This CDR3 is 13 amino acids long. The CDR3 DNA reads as TGTGCCACCAGGGACAGCAACACAGATACGCAGTATTTT. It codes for CATRDSNTDTQYF.

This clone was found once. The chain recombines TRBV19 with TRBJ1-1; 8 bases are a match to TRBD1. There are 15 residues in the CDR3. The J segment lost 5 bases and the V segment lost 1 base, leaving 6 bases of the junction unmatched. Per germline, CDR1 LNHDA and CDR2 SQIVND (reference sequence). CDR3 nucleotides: TGTGCCAGTAGTATAGGTGGACAGGGCGCAACTGAAGCTTTCTTT. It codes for CASSIGGQGATEAFF.

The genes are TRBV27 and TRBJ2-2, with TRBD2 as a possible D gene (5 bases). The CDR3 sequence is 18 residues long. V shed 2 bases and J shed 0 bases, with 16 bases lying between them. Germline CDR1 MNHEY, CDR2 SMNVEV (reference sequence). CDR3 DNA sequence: TGTGCCAGCAGTTTAGCTCGAAGCGGATACCCGAACACCGGGGAGCTGTTTTTT. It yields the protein CASSLARSGYPNTGELFF.

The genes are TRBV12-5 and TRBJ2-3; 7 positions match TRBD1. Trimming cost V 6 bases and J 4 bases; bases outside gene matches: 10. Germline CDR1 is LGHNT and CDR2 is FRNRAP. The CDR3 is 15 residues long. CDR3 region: CASGSGQAKADTQYF. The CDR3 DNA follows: TGTGCTAGTGGAAGTGGACAGGCAAAGGCAGATACGCAGTATTTT.

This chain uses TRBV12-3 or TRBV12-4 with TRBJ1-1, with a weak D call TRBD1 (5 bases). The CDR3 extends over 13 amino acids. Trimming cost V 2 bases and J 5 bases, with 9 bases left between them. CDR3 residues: CASSLQGRTEAFF. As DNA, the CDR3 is TGTGCCAGCAGTTTACAGGGTAGAACTGAAGCTTTCTTT.

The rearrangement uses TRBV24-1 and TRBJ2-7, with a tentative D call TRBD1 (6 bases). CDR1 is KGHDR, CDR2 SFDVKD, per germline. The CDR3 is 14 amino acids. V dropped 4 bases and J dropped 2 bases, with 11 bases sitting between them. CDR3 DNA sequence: TGTGCCACCAGTGAGGGGGCCCTAACCTACGAGCAGTACTTC. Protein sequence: CATSEGALTYEQYF.

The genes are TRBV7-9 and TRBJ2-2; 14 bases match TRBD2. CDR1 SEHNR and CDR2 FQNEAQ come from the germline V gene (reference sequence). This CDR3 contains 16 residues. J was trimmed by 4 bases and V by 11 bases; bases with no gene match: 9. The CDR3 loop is CAGGGTSGSGTGELFF. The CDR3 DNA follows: TGTGCCGGAGGCGGGACTAGCGGGAGCGGCACCGGGGAGCTGTTTTTT.

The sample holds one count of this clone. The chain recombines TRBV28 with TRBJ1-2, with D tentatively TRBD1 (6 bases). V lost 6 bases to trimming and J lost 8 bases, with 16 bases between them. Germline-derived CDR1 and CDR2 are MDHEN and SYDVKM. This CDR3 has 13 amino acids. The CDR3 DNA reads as TGTGCCAGCAGAGGCAGGACAGCGGGGGGCTACACCTTC. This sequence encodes CASRGRTAGGYTF.

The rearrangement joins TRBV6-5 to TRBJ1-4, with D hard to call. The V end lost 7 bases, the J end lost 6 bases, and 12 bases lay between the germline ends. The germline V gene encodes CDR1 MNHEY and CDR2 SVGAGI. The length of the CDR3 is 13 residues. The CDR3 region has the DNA TGTGCCAGCAAGGCGGGGATTTATGAAAAACTGTTTTTT. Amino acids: CASKAGIYEKLFF.

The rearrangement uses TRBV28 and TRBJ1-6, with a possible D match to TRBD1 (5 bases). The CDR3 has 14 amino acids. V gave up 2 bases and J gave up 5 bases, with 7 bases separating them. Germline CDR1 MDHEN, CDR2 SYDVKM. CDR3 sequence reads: CASSLPGDNSPLHF. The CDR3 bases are TGTGCCAGCAGTTTACCGGGGGATAATTCACCCCTCCACTTT.

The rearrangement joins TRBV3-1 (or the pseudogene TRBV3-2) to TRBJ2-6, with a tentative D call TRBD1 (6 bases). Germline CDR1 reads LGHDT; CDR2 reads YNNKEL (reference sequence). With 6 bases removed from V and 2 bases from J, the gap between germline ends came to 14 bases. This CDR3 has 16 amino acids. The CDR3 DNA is TGTGCCAGCAGTGTCACAGGGAACCCTGGGGCCAACGTCCTGACTTTC. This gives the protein CASSVTGNPGANVLTF.

The CDR3 sequence: CSVVGTVNTEAFF. The CDR3 DNA sequence: TGCAGCGTTGTGGGGACAGTGAACACTGAAGCTTTCTTT. The chain links TRBV29-1 to TRBJ1-1; 7 bases match TRBD1. CDR3 length: 13 amino acids. V shed 4 bases and J 0 bases; nucleotides not matched to a gene: 2. The germline V gene has CDR1 SQVTM and CDR2 ANQGSEA.

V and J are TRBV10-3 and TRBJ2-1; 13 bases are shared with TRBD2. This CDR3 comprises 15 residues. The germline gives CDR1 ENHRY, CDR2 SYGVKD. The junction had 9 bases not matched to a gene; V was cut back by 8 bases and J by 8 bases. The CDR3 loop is CAIGPGTSGNYEQFF. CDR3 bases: TGTGCCATCGGCCCAGGGACTAGCGGGAACTATGAGCAGTTCTTC.

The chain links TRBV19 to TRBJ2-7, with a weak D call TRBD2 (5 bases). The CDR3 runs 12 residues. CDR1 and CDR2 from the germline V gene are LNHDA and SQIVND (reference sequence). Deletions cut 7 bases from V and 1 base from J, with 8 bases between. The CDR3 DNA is TGTGCCAGTATGGGAGCTTCCTACGAGCAGTACTTC. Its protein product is CASMGASYEQYF.

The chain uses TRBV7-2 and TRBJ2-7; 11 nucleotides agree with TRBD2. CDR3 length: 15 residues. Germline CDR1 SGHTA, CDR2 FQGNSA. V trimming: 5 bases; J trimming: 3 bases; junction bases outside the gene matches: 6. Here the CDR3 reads CASSEIAGGFYEQYF. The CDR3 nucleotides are TGTGCCAGCAGCGAGATAGCGGGAGGGTTCTACGAGCAGTACTTC. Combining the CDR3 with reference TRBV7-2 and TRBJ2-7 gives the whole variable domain GAGVSQSPSNKVTEKGKDVELRCDPISGHTALYWYRQSLGQGLEFLIYFQGNSAPDKSGLPSDRFSAERTGGSVSTLTIQRTQQEDSAVYLCASSEIAGGFYEQYFGPGTRLTVT.

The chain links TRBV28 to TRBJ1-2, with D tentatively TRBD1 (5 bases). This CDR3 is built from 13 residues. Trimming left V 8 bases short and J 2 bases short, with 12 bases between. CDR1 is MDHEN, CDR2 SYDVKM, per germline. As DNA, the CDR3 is TGTGCCAGCCGGGGGGGGGAGAACTATGGCTACACCTTC. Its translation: CASRGGENYGYTF.

CDR3 region: CASSPDWGVYEQYF. In nucleotides, the CDR3 is TGTGCCAGCAGTCCCGACTGGGGCGTCTACGAGCAGTACTTC. The rearrangement links TRBV27 to TRBJ2-7; TRBD1 is a possible D gene (5 bases). Deletions cut 5 bases from V and 3 bases from J, with 14 bases between. CDR1 and CDR2 from the germline V gene are MNHEY and SMNVEV (reference sequence). There are 14 residues in the CDR3.

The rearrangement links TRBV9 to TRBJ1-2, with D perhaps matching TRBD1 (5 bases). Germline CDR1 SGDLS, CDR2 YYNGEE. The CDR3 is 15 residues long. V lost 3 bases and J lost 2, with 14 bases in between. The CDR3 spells CASSARGSQNYGYTF. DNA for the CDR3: TGTGCCAGCAGCGCAAGGGGCAGCCAAAACTATGGCTACACCTTC.

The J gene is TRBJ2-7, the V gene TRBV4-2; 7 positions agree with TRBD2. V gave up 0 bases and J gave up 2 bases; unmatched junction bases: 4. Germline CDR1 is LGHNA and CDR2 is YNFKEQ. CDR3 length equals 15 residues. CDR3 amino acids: CASSQEISGAYEQYF. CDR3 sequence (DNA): TGTGCCAGCAGCCAAGAAATAAGCGGGGCCTACGAGCAGTACTTC.

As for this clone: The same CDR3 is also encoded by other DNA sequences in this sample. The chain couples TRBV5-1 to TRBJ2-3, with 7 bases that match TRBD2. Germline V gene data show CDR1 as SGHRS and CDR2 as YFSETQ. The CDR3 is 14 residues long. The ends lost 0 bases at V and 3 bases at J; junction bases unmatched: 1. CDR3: CASSLGGSTDTQYF. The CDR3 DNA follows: TGCGCCAGCAGCTTGGGCGGGAGTACAGATACGCAGTATTTT.

The CDR3 DNA sequence: TGCAGCGCACAGGGGGCCTCCTACGAGCAGTACTTC. It yields the protein CSAQGASYEQYF. The chain is built from TRBV29-1 and TRBJ2-7, with 9 bases that match TRBD1. The CDR3 totals 12 residues. The V segment lost 7 bases and the J segment 0 bases; nucleotides outside the gene matches: 1. Germline values: CDR1 SQVTM, CDR2 ANQGSEA.

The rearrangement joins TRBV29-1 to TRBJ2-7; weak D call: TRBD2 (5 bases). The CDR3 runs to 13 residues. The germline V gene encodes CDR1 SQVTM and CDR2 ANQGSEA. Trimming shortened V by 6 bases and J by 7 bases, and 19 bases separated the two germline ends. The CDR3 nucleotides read TGCAGCGTCCGCTCCGGGGTAGCCCAGGAGCAGTACTTC. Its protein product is CSVRSGVAQEQYF.

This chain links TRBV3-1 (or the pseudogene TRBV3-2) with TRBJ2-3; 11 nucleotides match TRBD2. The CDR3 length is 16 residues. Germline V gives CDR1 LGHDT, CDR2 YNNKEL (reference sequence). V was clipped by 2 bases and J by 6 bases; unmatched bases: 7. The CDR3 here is CASSQRGSGREDTQYF. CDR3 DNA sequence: TGTGCCAGCAGCCAACGCGGTAGCGGGAGGGAGGATACGCAGTATTTT.

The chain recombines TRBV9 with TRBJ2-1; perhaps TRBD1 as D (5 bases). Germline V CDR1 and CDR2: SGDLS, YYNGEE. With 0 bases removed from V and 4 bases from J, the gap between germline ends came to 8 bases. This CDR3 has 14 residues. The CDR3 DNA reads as TGTGCCAGCAGCGTAGACAGGTCGTACAATGAGCAGTTCTTC. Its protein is CASSVDRSYNEQFF.

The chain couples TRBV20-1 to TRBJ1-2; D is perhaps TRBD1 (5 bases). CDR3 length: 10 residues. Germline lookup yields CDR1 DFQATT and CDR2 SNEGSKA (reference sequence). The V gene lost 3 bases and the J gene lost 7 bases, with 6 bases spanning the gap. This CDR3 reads CSARTAGYTF. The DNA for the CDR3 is TGCAGTGCTAGGACAGCTGGCTACACCTTC.

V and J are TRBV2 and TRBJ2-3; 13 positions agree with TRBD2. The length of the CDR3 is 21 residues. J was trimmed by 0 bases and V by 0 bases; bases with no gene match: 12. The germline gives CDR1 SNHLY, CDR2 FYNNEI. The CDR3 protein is CASSEAGLAGARLTSTDTQYF. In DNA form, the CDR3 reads TGTGCCAGCAGTGAAGCAGGACTAGCGGGGGCCCGGCTTACTAGCACAGATACGCAGTATTTT.

Here the CDR3 DNA reads TGTGCCACCAGTGAGGACAGGGGTAACTATGGCTACACCTTC. Its translation is CATSEDRGNYGYTF. J is TRBJ1-2 and V is TRBV24-1; 9 bases map to TRBD1. The CDR3 extends over 14 amino acids. CDR1 KGHDR and CDR2 SFDVKD come from the germline V gene. V shed 4 bases, J shed 1 base, and the junction held 0 bases outside the gene matches.

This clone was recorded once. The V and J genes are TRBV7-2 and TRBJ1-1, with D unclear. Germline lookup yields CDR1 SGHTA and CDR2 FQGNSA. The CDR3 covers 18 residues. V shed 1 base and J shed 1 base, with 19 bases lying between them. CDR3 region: CASSLVGMGGWPNTEAFF. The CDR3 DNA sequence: TGTGCCAGCAGCTTAGTGGGTATGGGCGGGTGGCCGAACACTGAAGCTTTCTTT. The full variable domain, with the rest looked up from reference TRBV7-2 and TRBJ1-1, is GAGVSQSPSNKVTEKGKDVELRCDPISGHTALYWYRQSLGQGLEFLIYFQGNSAPDKSGLPSDRFSAERTGGSVSTLTIQRTQQEDSAVYLCASSLVGMGGWPNTEAFFGQGTRLTVV.